These 21 T cell receptor beta chains came from one sample sequenced in a study of blood T cell repertoires in COVID-19. Using immunoSEQ multiplex PCR, the repertoire was profiled, and TCRdb retains in-frame clones only, with some absent. The repertoire holds around 250,000 clones, with around 82% as singletons. The sequencing input was peripheral blood. All receptors derive from a man in his fifties with active or convalescent COVID-19.

The chain has TRBV9 and TRBJ1-1; 8 nucleotides line up with TRBD1. V was pared by 4 bases and J by 0 bases, with 8 bases of the junction left unmatched. Germline CDR1 is SGDLS and CDR2 is YYNGEE. This CDR3 is 16 amino acids long. The DNA of the CDR3 is TGTGCCAGCAGCCCCGGGCCGACAGGGGTGAACACTGAAGCTTTCTTT. Its translation: CASSPGPTGVNTEAFF.

The rearrangement uses TRBV15 and TRBJ1-1; D is unclear. The CDR3 spans 14 residues. V was shortened by 0 bases and J by 0 bases, with 5 bases between the two germline ends. Germline-derived CDR1 and CDR2 are LNHNV and YYDKDF (reference sequence). The CDR3 reads CATSREELNTEAFF. The CDR3 DNA is TGTGCCACCAGCAGAGAGGAGTTGAACACTGAAGCTTTCTTT.

The V and J genes are TRBV9 and TRBJ2-2, with 16 bases fitting TRBD2. The J segment lost 3 bases and the V segment lost 4 bases, leaving 12 bases of the junction unmatched. The CDR3 has 20 residues. The germline gives CDR1 SGDLS, CDR2 YYNGEE. For the CDR3, the DNA is TGTGCCAGCAGCTTAACCGGGACTAGCGGGGGGGCGATTCACACCGGGGAGCTGTTTTTT. This codes for CASSLTGTSGGAIHTGELFF.

This clone was observed a handful of times. V and J are TRBV7-3 and TRBJ1-2, with 9 bases aligning to TRBD1. The CDR3 spans 15 residues. CDR1 is SGHTA and CDR2 is FQGTGA in the germline V gene. With V trimmed by 5 bases and J by 4 bases, 8 bases remained unmatched. The CDR3 nucleotides are TGTGCCAGCAGCCGTACAGGGGGCGGCGGCTATGGCTACACCTTC. Its translation is CASSRTGGGGYGYTF.

The rearrangement joins TRBV7-9 to TRBJ2-7, with no clear D. Trimming took 1 base from V and 1 from J, leaving 5 bases between them. The germline V gene encodes CDR1 SEHNR and CDR2 FQNEAQ (reference sequence). This CDR3 is 13 amino acids long. The CDR3 DNA sequence: TGTGCCAGCAGCTTAGTACAGTCCTACGAGCAGTACTTC. Translating gives CASSLVQSYEQYF.

This clone occurred once. The V call is TRBV12-3 or TRBV12-4, the J call TRBJ1-2; D remains ambiguous. Trimming pared 6 bases from V and 4 bases from J, leaving 9 bases between. The CDR3 covers 12 residues. This chain's CDR3 is CASSREVYGYTF. In DNA, the CDR3 is TGTGCCAGCAGCCGCGAGGTCTATGGCTACACCTTC.

The V call is TRBV6-5, the J call TRBJ1-1; D gene ambiguous. Per the germline V gene, CDR1 is MNHEY and CDR2 is SVGAGI. The V end lost 0 bases, the J end lost 5 bases, and 10 bases lay between the germline ends. The CDR3 extends over 14 amino acids. This CDR3 is CASSYSAGMTEAFF. Written as DNA, the CDR3 is TGTGCCAGCAGTTACTCAGCAGGTATGACTGAAGCTTTCTTT.

The chain joins TRBV11-2 to TRBJ1-1; TRBD1 matches 9 bases. V lost 2 bases to trimming and J lost 1 base; unmatched junction nucleotides: 14. Germline CDR1 reads SGHAT; CDR2 reads FQNNGV. The CDR3 contains 19 residues. The CDR3 sequence is CASSLTNYRDRAKNTEAFF. The CDR3 nucleotides are TGTGCCAGCAGCTTAACCAACTACCGGGACAGGGCTAAGAACACTGAAGCTTTCTTT.

The V call is TRBV6-6, the J call TRBJ1-2; maybe TRBD1 (6 bases). V lost 0 bases and J lost 6, with 11 bases in between. CDR1 is MNHNY, CDR2 SVGAGI, per germline (reference sequence). The CDR3 consists of 14 residues. CDR3 DNA sequence: TGTGCCAGCAGTTACTCGGACAGACCGGATGGCTACACCTTC. It yields the protein CASSYSDRPDGYTF.

The chain uses TRBV6-5 and TRBJ2-7; 7 nucleotides agree with TRBD1. This CDR3 is built from 13 residues. V shed 6 bases, J shed 0 bases, and the junction held 2 bases outside the gene matches. Germline CDR1 and CDR2: MNHEY and SVGAGI. In DNA, the CDR3 is TGTGCCAGCAGAAGGGACAGCTCCTACGAGCAGTACTTC. Translation gives CASRRDSSYEQYF.

This clone was picked up many times. The chain couples TRBV9 to TRBJ2-3; no clear D. V gave up 3 bases and J gave up 1 base, with 9 bases separating them. Germline V gives CDR1 SGDLS, CDR2 YYNGEE. There are 14 residues in the CDR3. The CDR3 is CASSAPTGTDTQYF. In DNA, the CDR3 is TGTGCCAGCAGCGCTCCGACTGGCACAGATACGCAGTATTTT.

The chain has TRBV5-1 and TRBJ2-7; TRBD1 might be the D (5 bases). The CDR3 spans 14 residues. V was cut by 0 bases and J by 5 bases, with 12 bases left in between. Germline CDR1 and CDR2: SGHRS and YFSETQ. CDR3 bases: TGCGCCAGCAGCTTGGGGCAGGGTCCCCACGAGCAGTACTTC. The encoded protein is CASSLGQGPHEQYF.

Worth noting for this clone: This sample also contains other DNA sequences that code for the same CDR3. This rearrangement joins TRBV29-1 to TRBJ1-4; D is possibly TRBD1 (6 bases). V was trimmed by 6 bases and J by 8 bases, leaving 10 bases between them. Germline lookup yields CDR1 SQVTM and CDR2 ANQGSEA. The CDR3 spans 11 residues. This CDR3 is CSVEGGEKLFF. The CDR3 DNA follows: TGCAGCGTAGAGGGGGGGGAAAAACTGTTTTTT.

This chain connects TRBV9 to TRBJ2-5, with D possibly being TRBD1 (6 bases). The CDR3 contains 13 residues. Trimming removed 3 bases at V and 2 bases at J, with 8 bases between. The V gene's germline CDR1 is SGDLS and CDR2 YYNGEE. CDR3 DNA sequence: TGTGCCAGCAGCGCCAGGGGACAAGAGACCCAGTACTTC. Translating it yields CASSARGQETQYF.

This clone has more than one count but fewer than ten. The chain couples TRBV6-6 to TRBJ2-6; D call uncertain. V dropped 4 bases and J dropped 0 bases, with 7 bases sitting between them. This CDR3 region has 15 residues. The V gene's germline CDR1 is MNHNY and CDR2 SVGAGI (reference sequence). The chain's CDR3 is CASSFPRSGANVLTF. DNA for the CDR3: TGTGCCAGCAGTTTCCCCCGCTCTGGGGCCAACGTCCTGACTTTC.

To note about this clone: The same CDR3 arises from other DNA sequences in this sample as well. This chain connects TRBV19 to TRBJ1-1; D might be TRBD1 (5 bases). Between the trimmed V and J ends, which lost 2 bases and 5 bases, there was a span of 9 bases. Germline V gene sequence: CDR1 LNHDA, CDR2 SQIVND (reference sequence). CDR3 size: 13 residues. The CDR3 DNA sequence: TGTGCCAGTAGTATACAGGGAGGTACTGAAGCTTTCTTT. Encoded protein: CASSIQGGTEAFF. The entire variable domain, with the rest obtained from reference TRBV19 and TRBJ1-1, is as follows: DGGITQSPKYLFRKEGQNVTLSCEQNLNHDAMYWYRQDPGQGLRLIYYSQIVNDFQKGDIAEGYSVSREKKESFPLTVTSAQKNPTAFYLCASSIQGGTEAFFGQGTRLTVV.

The chain combines TRBV14 with TRBJ1-6; 7 positions agree with TRBD1. The V gene end was trimmed by 4 bases and the J gene end by 7 bases; junction bases not matched to a gene: 7. Germline V lookup: CDR1 SGHDN, CDR2 FVKESK. The CDR3 extends over 15 amino acids. CDR3: CASSPETGWNSPLHF. The CDR3, as DNA: TGTGCCAGCAGCCCAGAGACAGGGTGGAATTCACCCCTCCACTTT.

The V and J genes are TRBV7-2 and TRBJ2-7; D is possibly TRBD2 (6 bases). This CDR3 spans 14 amino acids. Germline V gene sequence: CDR1 SGHTA, CDR2 FQGNSA. Trimming took 1 base from V and 6 from J, leaving 13 bases between them. The CDR3 loop reads CASSLGLAPVEQYF. DNA of the CDR3: TGTGCCAGCAGCTTAGGCCTAGCGCCGGTCGAGCAGTACTTC.

The chain links TRBV9 to TRBJ1-2, with unresolved D. The germline V and J ends were trimmed by 4 bases and 3 bases, with 13 bases remaining between them. Germline V gene sequence: CDR1 SGDLS, CDR2 YYNGEE. This CDR3 has 14 residues. CDR3 sequence (DNA): TGTGCCAGCAGCCCCGGAAACAGCTACTATGGCTACACCTTC. Amino acid sequence: CASSPGNSYYGYTF.

V and J are TRBV7-8 and TRBJ2-3; D might be TRBD1 (5 bases). Between the trimmed V and J ends, which lost 7 bases and 4 bases, there was a span of 24 bases. CDR1 is SGHVS and CDR2 is FQNEAQ in the germline V gene. The CDR3 runs to 17 residues. The CDR3 DNA follows: TGTGCCAGCACTCAAGGCTCCTGGACCCTCAGGGCAGATACGCAGTATTTT. Its protein product is CASTQGSWTLRADTQYF. Drawing the rest from reference TRBV7-8 and TRBJ2-3, the complete variable domain is GAGVSQSPRYKVAKRGQDVALRCDPISGHVSLFWYQQALGQGPEFLTYFQNEAQLDKSGLPSDRFFAERPEGSVSTLKIQRTQQEDSAVYLCASTQGSWTLRADTQYFGPGTRLTVL.

This chain connects TRBV3-1 (or the pseudogene TRBV3-2) to TRBJ2-2, with 7 bases fitting TRBD2. The CDR3 sequence is 19 residues long. Germline CDR1 and CDR2: LGHDT and YNNKEL (reference sequence). Trimming cost V 1 base and J 1 base; bases outside gene matches: 12. The CDR3 region is CASSQVVGRGTKNTGELFF. The CDR3, as DNA: TGTGCCAGCAGCCAAGTGGTGGGACGAGGGACTAAGAACACCGGGGAGCTGTTTTTT.